This T cell receptor beta chain comes out of a study of somatic mutations in cytotoxic T cells in rheumatoid arthritis (TCRdb year 2017). Study-level background: Before any treatment started and right after they were diagnosed, patients gave peripheral blood samples (around 29 ml EDTA). A total of around 62 rheumatoid arthritis patients and about 20 healthy controls underwent TCRB deep sequencing. Some V beta antibody-stained T-cell populations were flow-sorted on a FACSAria II or Sony SH800 at nearly 100% purity, and sorted V beta1+ cells also underwent TCRB sequencing. Patients and controls did not essentially differ in median age, which was nearly identical between the groups. In newly diagnosed rheumatoid arthritis without treatment, the study examined if expanded CD8+ T-cell clones harbor somatic mutations, relying on TCRB deep sequencing to characterize clonality. The paper's findings and limits, for the study overall: In about an eighth of the roughly 65 patients the largest CD8+ clone exceeded 20% of CD8+ cells, and several identical CD8+ TCRB sequences were shared between blood and synovial fluid. There was no significant difference in CD8+ T-cell clonality between rheumatoid arthritis patients and age-matched healthy controls. The antigen targets of the expanded CD8+ clones were unknown, and absence from virus-specific databases did not rule out viral specificity. An increase of CD8+ clonality with age was seen in patients (Spearman r ~ 0.49) but not in healthy controls.

This clone came up a few times. It has no known antigen specificity. Within one base of it there is no much larger clone, and no base qualities were kept. TCRB CDR3 sequencing used the immunoSEQ assay on genomic DNA. Per the original workflow: Patient CD8+ clones larger than 1% were compared against published virus-specific TCRB sequences, and only a few matched. Analyses were restricted to productive TCRB rearrangements. Defining a clone by its unique TCRB CDR3 sequence, the study calculated clonality as a productive clonality index derived from Shannon entropy. The template counts of each clone relative to the total templates per sample were used to calculate repertoire overlap between two samples. Flow cytometry-measured V-gene usage correlated with V-gene usage from TCRB sequencing, with a Spearman r of about 0.56. TCRdb mirrors the immuneACCESS table, restricted to in-frame sequences. Some clones are absent from its copies; in checked studies, under half trace to an unresolved V gene, and the reason for the others is unknown. The DNA was the basis for D and trimming; V, J and clone size are from that table. This sample holds about 18,000 clones; around 63% were observed only once. The ten largest clones represent 18% of the sample.

CD4+ and CD8+ cells were isolated by positive magnetic bead selection on an AutoMACS, and purity was checked by flow cytometry. A TCR V beta antibody panel was used in flow cytometry to screen first for clonal expansions, which were then characterized by TCRB deep sequencing of sorted CD8+ fractions. Isolation of peripheral blood mononuclear cells was done through Ficoll-Paque PLUS density gradient separation. Using Nucleospin Tissue or Tissue XS kits, DNA was extracted from CD4-enriched, CD8-enriched or PBMC samples, with quantification by a Qubit 2.0 fluorometer. This receptor was identified in an adult with rheumatoid arthritis. Specimen: CD8+ T cells sorted from blood.

The CDR3 protein is CASSPRRAYYEQYF. The base sequence is TGTGCCAGCAGCCCCCGAAGGGCCTACTACGAGCAGTACTTC. Recombination linked TRBV28 to TRBJ2-7; no confident D gene assignment can be made. The junction shows trimming of 6 bases on V and 3 bases on J, plus 15 bases between the germline ends. Including the terminal cysteine and phenylalanine, the CDR3 comprises 14 residues. The kept DNA is CDR3 alone, 42 bases in frame from the first base. CDR1 and CDR2, per the germline V gene, are MDHEN and SYDVKM.